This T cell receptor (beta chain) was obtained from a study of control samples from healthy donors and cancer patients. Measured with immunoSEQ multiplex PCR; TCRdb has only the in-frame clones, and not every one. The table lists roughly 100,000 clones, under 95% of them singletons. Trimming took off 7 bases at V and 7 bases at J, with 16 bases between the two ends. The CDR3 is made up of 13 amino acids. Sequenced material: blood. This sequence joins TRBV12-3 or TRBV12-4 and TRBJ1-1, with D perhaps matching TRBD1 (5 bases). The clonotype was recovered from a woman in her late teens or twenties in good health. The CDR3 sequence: CASTDTQGLEAFF. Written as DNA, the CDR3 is TGTGCCAGCACCGATACCCAGGGACTTGAAGCTTTCTTT.